A selection of T cell receptor beta chains follows, all from one sample in a study of blood T cell repertoires in COVID-19. Generated by immunoSEQ multiplex PCR, the TCRdb table keeps only in-frame clones and is missing some. The sample shows 120,000 to 150,000 clones, around three quarters of them seen only once. Sequencing was done on a sample of peripheral blood. Receptors originate from a man aged 55 to 70 with acute or convalescent COVID-19. Both conserved end residues are part of each CDR3. A D gene is named only where the DNA matches it firmly. Not all rows give a size; the values are once, few, many and, for expanded clones, a class.

J gene: TRBJ2-7; D gene: .; clone size: .; V gene: TRBV29-1; CDR3 DNA: TGCAGCGTTGAAGGAGGCTGGGGGCGCCACGAGCAGTACTTC; CDR3 protein: CSVEGGWGRHEQYF
J gene: TRBJ2-1; D gene: TRBD2; clone size: .; V gene: TRBV19; CDR3 DNA: TGTGCCAGTAGTACCCCTGGACTAGCGGGAGGGTCCTACAATGAGCAGTTCTTC; CDR3 protein: CASSTPGLAGGSYNEQFF
J gene: TRBJ2-5; D gene: TRBD2; clone size: once; V gene: TRBV6-2/TRBV6-3; CDR3 DNA: TGTGCCAGCAGCCCACTAGGACTAGCGGGAGCAGAGACCCAGTACTTC; CDR3 protein: CASSPLGLAGAETQYF
J gene: TRBJ1-5; D gene: .; clone size: .; V gene: TRBV19; CDR3 DNA: TGTGCCAGTAGTACAAGGAGGAGCAATCAGCCCCAGCATTTT; CDR3 protein: CASSTRRSNQPQHF
J gene: TRBJ1-2; D gene: .; clone size: .; V gene: TRBV28; CDR3 DNA: TGTGCCACCATACAGGGAAACTATGGCTACACCTTC; CDR3 protein: CATIQGNYGYTF
J gene: TRBJ1-4; D gene: TRBD1; clone size: .; V gene: TRBV5-4; CDR3 DNA: TGTGCCAGCAGCCCCGGGACTTCCGGGACAGGTCGCGAAAAACTGTTTTTT; CDR3 protein: CASSPGTSGTGREKLFF
J gene: TRBJ1-3; D gene: .; clone size: once; V gene: TRBV14; CDR3 DNA: TGTGCCAGCAGCCAAGAGGCCAGGGGAAACACCATATATTTT; CDR3 protein: CASSQEARGNTIYF
J gene: TRBJ2-1; D gene: .; clone size: .; V gene: TRBV11-3; CDR3 DNA: TGTGCCAGCAGCTTCGCCGGGAAGGGAGATGAGCAGTTCTTC; CDR3 protein: CASSFAGKGDEQFF
J gene: TRBJ1-1; D gene: .; clone size: .; V gene: TRBV5-4; CDR3 DNA: TGTGCCAGCAGCTTGGCCGGGACTCATTCTCCTGAAGCTTTCTTT; CDR3 protein: CASSLAGTHSPEAFF
J gene: TRBJ1-1; D gene: TRBD1; clone size: .; V gene: TRBV5-6; CDR3 DNA: TGTGCCAGCAGCTTCCGGACAGGACTGAACACTGAAGCTTTCTTT; CDR3 protein: CASSFRTGLNTEAFF
J gene: TRBJ2-1; D gene: TRBD2; clone size: .; V gene: TRBV4-3; CDR3 DNA: TGCGCCAGCAGCCAAGAGCGGGAGTTCTGGAATGAGCAGTTCTTC; CDR3 protein: CASSQEREFWNEQFF
J gene: TRBJ2-2; D gene: .; clone size: .; V gene: TRBV7-3; CDR3 DNA: TGTGCCAGCAGACTAGCAGGGGGGTGCGGGTCGCCCGGGGAGCTGTTTTTT; CDR3 protein: CASRLAGGCGSPGELFF
J gene: TRBJ2-3; D gene: .; clone size: once; V gene: TRBV5-1; CDR3 DNA: TGCGCCAGCAGCACAGCCACTAGGGGCACAGATACGCAGTATTTT; CDR3 protein: CASSTATRGTDTQYF
J gene: TRBJ2-5; D gene: TRBD1; clone size: .; V gene: TRBV29-1; CDR3 DNA: TGCAGCGTTGGACAGGGGGGGGAGACCCAGTACTTC; CDR3 protein: CSVGQGGETQYF